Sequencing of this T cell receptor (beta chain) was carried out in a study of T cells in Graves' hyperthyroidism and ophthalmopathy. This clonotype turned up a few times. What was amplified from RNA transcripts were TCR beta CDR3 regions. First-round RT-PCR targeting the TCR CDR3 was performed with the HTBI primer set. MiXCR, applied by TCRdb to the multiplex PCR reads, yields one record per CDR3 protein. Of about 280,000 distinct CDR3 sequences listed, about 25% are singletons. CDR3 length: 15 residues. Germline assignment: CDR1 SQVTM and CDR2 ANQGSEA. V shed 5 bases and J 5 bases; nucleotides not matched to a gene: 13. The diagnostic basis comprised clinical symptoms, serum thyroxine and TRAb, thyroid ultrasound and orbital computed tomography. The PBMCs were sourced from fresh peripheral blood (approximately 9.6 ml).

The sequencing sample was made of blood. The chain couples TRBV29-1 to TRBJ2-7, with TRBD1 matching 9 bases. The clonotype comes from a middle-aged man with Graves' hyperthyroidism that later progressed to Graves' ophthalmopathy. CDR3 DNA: TGCAGCGTTTACCAGCCGGACAGGGGAATCCACGAGCAGTACTTC. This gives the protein CSVYQPDRGIHEQYF.